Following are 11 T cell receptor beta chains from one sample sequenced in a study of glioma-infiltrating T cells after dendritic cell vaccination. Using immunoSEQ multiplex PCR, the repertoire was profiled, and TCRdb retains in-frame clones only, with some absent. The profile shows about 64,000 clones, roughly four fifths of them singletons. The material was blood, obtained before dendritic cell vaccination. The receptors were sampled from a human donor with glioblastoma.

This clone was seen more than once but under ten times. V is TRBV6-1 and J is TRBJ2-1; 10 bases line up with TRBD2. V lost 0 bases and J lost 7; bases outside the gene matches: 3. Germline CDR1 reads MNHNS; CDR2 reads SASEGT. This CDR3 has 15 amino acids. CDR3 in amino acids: CASSEAAGGPNEQFF. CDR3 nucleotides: TGTGCCAGCAGTGAAGCAGCGGGGGGGCCGAATGAGCAGTTCTTC.

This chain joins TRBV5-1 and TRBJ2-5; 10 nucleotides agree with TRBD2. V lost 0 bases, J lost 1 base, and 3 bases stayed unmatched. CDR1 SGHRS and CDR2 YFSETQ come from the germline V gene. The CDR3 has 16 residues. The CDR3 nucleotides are TGCGCCAGCAGCTTGGAGCCTAGCGGGGGCCAAGAGACCCAGTACTTC. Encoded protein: CASSLEPSGGQETQYF.

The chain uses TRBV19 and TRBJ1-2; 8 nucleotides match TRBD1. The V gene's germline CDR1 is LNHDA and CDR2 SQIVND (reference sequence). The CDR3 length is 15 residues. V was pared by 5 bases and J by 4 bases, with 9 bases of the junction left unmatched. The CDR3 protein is CASSPAGTGRYGYTF. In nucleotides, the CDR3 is TGTGCCAGTAGTCCCGCCGGGACAGGACGCTATGGCTACACCTTC.

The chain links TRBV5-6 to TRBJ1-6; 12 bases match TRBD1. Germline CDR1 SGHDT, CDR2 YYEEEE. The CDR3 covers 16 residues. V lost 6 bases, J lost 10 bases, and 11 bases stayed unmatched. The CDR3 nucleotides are TGTGCCAGCACCAAGATGGGACAGGGGGCGCGGTCACCCCTCCACTTT. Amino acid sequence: CASTKMGQGARSPLHF.

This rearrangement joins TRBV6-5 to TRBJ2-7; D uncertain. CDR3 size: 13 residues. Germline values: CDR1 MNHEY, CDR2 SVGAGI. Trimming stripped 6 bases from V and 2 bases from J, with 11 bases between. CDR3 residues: CASRSTDTYEQYF. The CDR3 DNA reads TGTGCCAGCAGGTCCACAGATACCTACGAGCAGTACTTC.

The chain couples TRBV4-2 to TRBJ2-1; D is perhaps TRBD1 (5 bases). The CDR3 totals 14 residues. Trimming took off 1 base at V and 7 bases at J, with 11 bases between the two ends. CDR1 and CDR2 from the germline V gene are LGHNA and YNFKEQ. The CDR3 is CASSQVLGLNEQFF. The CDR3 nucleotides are TGTGCCAGCAGCCAAGTCTTGGGGCTTAATGAGCAGTTCTTC.

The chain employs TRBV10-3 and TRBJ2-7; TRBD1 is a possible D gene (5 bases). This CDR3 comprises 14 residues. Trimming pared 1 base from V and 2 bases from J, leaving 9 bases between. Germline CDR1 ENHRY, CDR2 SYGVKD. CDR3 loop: CAISEYPGPYEQYF. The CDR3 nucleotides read TGTGCCATCAGTGAGTACCCAGGGCCCTACGAGCAGTACTTC.

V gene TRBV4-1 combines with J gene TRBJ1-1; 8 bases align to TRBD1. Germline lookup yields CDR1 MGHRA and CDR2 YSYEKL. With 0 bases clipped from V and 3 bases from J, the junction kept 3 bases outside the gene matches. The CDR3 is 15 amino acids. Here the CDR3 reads CASSQDLQGDTEAFF. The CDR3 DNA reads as TGCGCCAGCAGCCAAGATTTACAGGGGGACACTGAAGCTTTCTTT.

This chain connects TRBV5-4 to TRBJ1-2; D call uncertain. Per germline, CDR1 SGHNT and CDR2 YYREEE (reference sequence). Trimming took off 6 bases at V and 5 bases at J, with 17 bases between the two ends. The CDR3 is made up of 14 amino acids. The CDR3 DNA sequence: TGTGCCAGCAAAAAAACAGCCGGTTCATATGGCTACACCTTC. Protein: CASKKTAGSYGYTF.

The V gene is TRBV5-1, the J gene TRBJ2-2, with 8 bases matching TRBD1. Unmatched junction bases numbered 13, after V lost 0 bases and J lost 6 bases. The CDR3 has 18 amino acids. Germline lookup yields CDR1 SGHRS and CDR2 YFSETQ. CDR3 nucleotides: TGCGCCAGCAGCTTGGGAAACCAGGGGGCTGGAGGTGCCGGGGAGCTGTTTTTT. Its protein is CASSLGNQGAGGAGELFF.

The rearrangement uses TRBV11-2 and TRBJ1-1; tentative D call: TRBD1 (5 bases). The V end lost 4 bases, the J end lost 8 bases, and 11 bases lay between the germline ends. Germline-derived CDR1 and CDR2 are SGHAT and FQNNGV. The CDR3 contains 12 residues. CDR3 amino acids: CASSWAGGEAFF. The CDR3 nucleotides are TGTGCCAGCAGCTGGGCGGGGGGGGAAGCTTTCTTT.